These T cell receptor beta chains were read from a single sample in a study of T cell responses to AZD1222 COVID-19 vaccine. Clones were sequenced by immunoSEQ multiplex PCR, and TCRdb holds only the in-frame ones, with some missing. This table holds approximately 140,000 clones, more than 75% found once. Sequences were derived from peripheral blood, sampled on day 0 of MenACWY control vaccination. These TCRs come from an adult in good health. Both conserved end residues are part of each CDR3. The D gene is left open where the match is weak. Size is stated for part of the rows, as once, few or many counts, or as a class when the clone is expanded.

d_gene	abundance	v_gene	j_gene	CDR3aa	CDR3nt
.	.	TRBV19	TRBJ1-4	CASSQRGRTNEKLFF	TGTGCCAGTAGTCAGAGGGGTCGAACTAATGAAAAACTGTTTTTT
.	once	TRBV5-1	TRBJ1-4	CASSLRFTAYTTNEKLFF	TGCGCCAGCAGCTTGAGGTTCACAGCCTATACAACTAATGAAAAACTGTTTTTT
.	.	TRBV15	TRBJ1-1	CATSVYSMNTEAFF	TGTGCCACCAGTGTTTATAGTATGAACACTGAAGCTTTCTTT
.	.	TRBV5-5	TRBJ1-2	CASSPSFQGEGIGYTF	TGTGCCAGCAGCCCGAGTTTTCAGGGCGAGGGTATTGGCTACACCTTC
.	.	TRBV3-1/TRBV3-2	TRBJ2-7	CASSHHVAVHEQYF	TGTGCCAGCAGCCACCATGTAGCGGTTCACGAGCAGTACTTC
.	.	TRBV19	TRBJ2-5	CATAGRPVGETQYF	TGTGCCACCGCGGGACGTCCTGTGGGAGAGACCCAGTACTTC
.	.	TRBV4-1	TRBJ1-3	CASSQSADLGNTIYF	TGCGCCAGCAGCCAATCCGCCGACCTTGGGAACACCATATATTTT
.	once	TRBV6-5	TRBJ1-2	CASSLQLNYGYTF	TGTGCCAGCAGCCTACAACTTAACTATGGCTACACCTTC
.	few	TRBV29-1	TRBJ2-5	CSVGKVYWSAEQETQYF	TGCAGCGTTGGTAAAGTATATTGGTCGGCAGAACAAGAGACCCAGTACTTC
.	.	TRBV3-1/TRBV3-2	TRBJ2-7	CASSHKDPSWPYEQYF	TGTGCCAGCAGCCACAAAGACCCCTCGTGGCCGTACGAGCAGTACTTC
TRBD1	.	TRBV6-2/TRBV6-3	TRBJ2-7	CASSYAFGTGSEQYF	TGTGCCAGCAGTTACGCATTCGGGACAGGCTCCGAGCAGTACTTC
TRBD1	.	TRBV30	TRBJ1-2	CAWSRGGGYGYTF	TGTGCCTGGAGCCGAGGGGGCGGCTATGGCTACACCTTC
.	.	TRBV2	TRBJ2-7	CATVKGKDEQYF	TGTGCCACCGTGAAGGGGAAGGACGAGCAGTACTTC
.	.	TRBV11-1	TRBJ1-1	CASSFPRPTGNTEAFF	TGTGCCAGCAGCTTCCCCAGGCCTACAGGGAACACTGAAGCTTTCTTT
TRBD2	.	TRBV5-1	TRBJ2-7	CASSLVAGQYEQYF	TGCGCCAGCAGCTTGGTAGCGGGGCAGTACGAGCAGTACTTC
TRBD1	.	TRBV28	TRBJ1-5	CASSTTGGSNQPQHF	TGTGCCAGCAGCACGACAGGGGGTAGCAATCAGCCCCAGCATTTT
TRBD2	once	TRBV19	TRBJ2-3	CASRLGGGAGDTQYF	TGTGCCAGTAGGTTAGGCGGGGGGGCAGGGGATACGCAGTATTTT
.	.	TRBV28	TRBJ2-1	CASSLANEQFF	TGTGCCAGCAGTTTAGCCAATGAGCAGTTCTTC
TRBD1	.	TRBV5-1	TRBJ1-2	CASSSSGQSKDGYTF	TGCGCCAGCAGCTCATCGGGACAGTCAAAAGATGGCTACACCTTC
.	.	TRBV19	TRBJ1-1	CASSTLATSEAFF	TGTGCCAGTAGTACCCTCGCCACATCTGAAGCTTTCTTT
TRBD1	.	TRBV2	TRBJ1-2	CASSNRGGNYGYTF	TGTGCCAGCAGCAACAGGGGAGGTAACTATGGCTACACCTTC
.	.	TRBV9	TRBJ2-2	CASSVAGHNTGELFF	TGTGCCAGCAGCGTAGCGGGACACAACACCGGGGAGCTGTTTTTT
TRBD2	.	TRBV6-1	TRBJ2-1	CASSESGGSYNEQFF	TGTGCCAGCAGTGAAAGCGGGGGCTCCTACAATGAGCAGTTCTTC
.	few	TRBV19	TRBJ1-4	CASSMNGGAGEKLFF	TGTGCCAGTAGTATGAACGGAGGGGCTGGGGAAAAACTGTTTTTT
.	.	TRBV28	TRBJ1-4	CASSYGGGEKLFF	TGTGCCAGCAGTTATGGGGGGGGTGAAAAACTGTTTTTT
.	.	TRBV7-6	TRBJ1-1	CASSLTGTNGEAFF	TGTGCCAGCAGCTTAACAGGTACTAACGGTGAAGCTTTCTTT
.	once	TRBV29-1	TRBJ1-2	CSVEVGGYYGYTF	TGCAGCGTTGAAGTGGGCGGGTACTATGGCTACACCTTC
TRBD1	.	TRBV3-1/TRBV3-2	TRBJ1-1	CASSHGQGRAFF	TGTGCCAGCAGCCATGGACAGGGAAGAGCTTTCTTT
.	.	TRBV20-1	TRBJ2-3	CSASGPNTDTQYF	TGCAGTGCTAGTGGTCCCAACACAGATACGCAGTATTTT
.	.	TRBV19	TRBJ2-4	CASSIGRGKNIQYF	TGTGCCAGTAGTATAGGACGGGGCAAAAACATTCAGTACTTC
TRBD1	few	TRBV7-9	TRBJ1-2	CASSLAGTGYGYTF	TGTGCCAGCAGCTTAGCCGGGACAGGCTATGGCTACACCTTC
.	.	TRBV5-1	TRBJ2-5	CASSSTPGALLAKETQYF	TGCGCCAGCAGCTCTACACCGGGAGCTCTGCTAGCCAAAGAGACCCAGTACTTC
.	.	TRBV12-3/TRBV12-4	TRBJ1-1	CASRRNTEAFF	TGTGCCAGTCGAAGGAACACTGAAGCTTTCTTT
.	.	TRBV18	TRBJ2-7	CASSPDWKGEQYF	TGTGCCAGCTCACCCGACTGGAAAGGCGAGCAGTACTTC
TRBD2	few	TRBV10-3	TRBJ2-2	CAIGRGSTGELFF	TGTGCCATCGGGAGGGGCAGCACCGGGGAGCTGTTTTTT
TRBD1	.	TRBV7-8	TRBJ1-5	CASSGGQGWQPQHF	TGTGCCAGCAGCGGTGGACAGGGCTGGCAGCCCCAGCATTTT
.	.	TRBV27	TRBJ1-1	CASSPTGGGTEAFF	TGTGCCAGCAGTCCCACGGGGGGGGGCACTGAAGCTTTCTTT
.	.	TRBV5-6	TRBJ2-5	CASSLWAWGGSAPTQYF	TGTGCCAGCAGCTTGTGGGCCTGGGGAGGTAGTGCCCCGACCCAGTACTTC
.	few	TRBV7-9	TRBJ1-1	CASSSRQATGAFF	TGTGCCAGCAGCTCTCGTCAGGCCACAGGGGCTTTCTTT
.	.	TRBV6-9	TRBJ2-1	CASSYFGNEQFF	TGTGCCAGCAGTTATTTTGGGAATGAGCAGTTCTTC
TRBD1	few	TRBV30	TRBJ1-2	CAWTVRDRGRRGYGYTF	TGTGCCTGGACCGTCCGGGACAGGGGGCGCCGGGGCTATGGCTACACCTTC
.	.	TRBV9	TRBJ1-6	CASSPTGDEYSPLHF	TGTGCCAGCAGCCCGACAGGTGACGAGTATTCACCCCTCCACTTT
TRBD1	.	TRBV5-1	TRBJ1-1	CASSLYRGNTEAFF	TGCGCCAGCAGCTTATACAGGGGGAACACTGAAGCTTTCTTT
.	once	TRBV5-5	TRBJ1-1	CASSLSTGGTEAFF	TGTGCCAGCAGCTTGAGTACGGGTGGGACAGAAGCTTTCTTT
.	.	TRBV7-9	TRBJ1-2	CASSLYGHGQEANYGYTF	TGTGCCAGCAGCTTATATGGGCACGGGCAGGAGGCTAACTATGGCTACACCTTC
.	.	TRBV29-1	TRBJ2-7	CSVLLAWGSYEQYF	TGCAGCGTACTACTCGCTTGGGGGAGCTACGAGCAGTACTTC
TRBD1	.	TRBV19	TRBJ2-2	CASRGTGVKDTGELFF	TGTGCCAGTAGAGGGACAGGGGTTAAGGACACCGGGGAGCTGTTTTTT
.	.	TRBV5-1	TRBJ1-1	CASSLDTAIEAFF	TGCGCCAGCAGCCTGGACACCGCTATTGAAGCTTTCTTT
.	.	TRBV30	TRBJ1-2	CAWTLGAGAGYTF	TGTGCCTGGACCCTCGGGGCAGGGGCCGGCTACACCTTC
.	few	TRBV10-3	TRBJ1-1	CAISVGNAEAFF	TGTGCCATCAGTGTTGGGAATGCTGAAGCTTTCTTT